This entry features one T cell receptor (beta chain) sequence. This entry is derived from a study of blood T cell repertoires in COVID-19. Study details: The study drew acute and convalescent COVID-19 samples from the United States, Italy and Spain. Sample material is recorded as cDNA or gDNA derived from T cells, B-cell-depleted T cells, or PBMCs.

Clones were read by immunoSEQ multiplex PCR, and TCRdb kept only the in-frame ones, dropping some. Here the sample spans roughly 400,000 clones, around 90% being singletons. The source material was PBMCs or T cells enriched from blood (not recorded which). The origin of this receptor is a woman aged 40 to 50 with acute COVID-19.

CDR3 protein: CASSPTYRGRNQPQHF. The DNA of the CDR3 is TGTGCCAGTAGTCCAACCTACAGGGGACGTAATCAGCCCCAGCATTTT. The chain carries TRBV19 and TRBJ1-5, with 7 positions matching TRBD1. This CDR3 comprises 16 residues. V was clipped by 5 bases and J by 4 bases; unmatched bases: 11. Germline V CDR1 and CDR2: LNHDA, SQIVND (reference sequence).